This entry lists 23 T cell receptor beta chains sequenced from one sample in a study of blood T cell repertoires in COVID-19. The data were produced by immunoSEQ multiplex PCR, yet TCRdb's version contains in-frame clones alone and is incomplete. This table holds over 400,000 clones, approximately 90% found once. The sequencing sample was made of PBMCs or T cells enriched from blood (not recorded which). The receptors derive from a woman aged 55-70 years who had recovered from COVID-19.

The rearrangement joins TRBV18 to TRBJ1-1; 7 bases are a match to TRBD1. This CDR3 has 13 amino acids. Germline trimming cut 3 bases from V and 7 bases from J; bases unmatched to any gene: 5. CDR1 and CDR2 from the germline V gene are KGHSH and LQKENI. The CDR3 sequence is CASSPGTANEAFF. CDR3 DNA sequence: TGTGCCAGCTCACCGGGGACAGCTAATGAAGCTTTCTTT.

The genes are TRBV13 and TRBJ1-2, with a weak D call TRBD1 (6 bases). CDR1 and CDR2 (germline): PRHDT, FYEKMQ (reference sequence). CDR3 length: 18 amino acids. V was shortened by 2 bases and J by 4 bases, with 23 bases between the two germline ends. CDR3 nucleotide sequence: TGTGCCAGCAGCTTAATGGAATGGGAACAGGGCATAAGCTATGGCTACACCTTC. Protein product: CASSLMEWEQGISYGYTF.

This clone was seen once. CDR3 loop: CASSFPGTKNTEAFF. The CDR3 DNA reads as TGTGCCAGCAGCTTTCCCGGGACAAAGAACACTGAAGCTTTCTTT. The chain carries TRBV5-4 and TRBJ1-1; D possibly corresponds to TRBD1 (6 bases). Germline lookup yields CDR1 SGHNT and CDR2 YYREEE (reference sequence). The V gene lost 2 bases and the J gene lost 1 base, with 12 bases spanning the gap. The CDR3 loop spans 15 amino acids.

The CDR3 nucleotides read TGTGCCAGCAGTCCGGGACTCCGGACGGGGGAGCAGTACTTC. Amino acid sequence: CASSPGLRTGEQYF. This chain connects TRBV6-2 or TRBV6-3 to TRBJ2-7, with D tentatively TRBD2 (6 bases). V was trimmed by 5 bases and J by 7 bases, leaving 18 bases between them. The germline gives CDR1 MNHEY, CDR2 SVGEGT. The CDR3 length is 14 residues.

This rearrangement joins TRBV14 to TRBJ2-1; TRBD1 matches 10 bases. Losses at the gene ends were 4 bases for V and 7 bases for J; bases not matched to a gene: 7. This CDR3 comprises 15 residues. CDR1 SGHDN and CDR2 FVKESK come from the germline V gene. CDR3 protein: CASSLPGQGTNEQFF. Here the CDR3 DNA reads TGTGCCAGCAGCCTCCCGGGACAGGGGACTAATGAGCAGTTCTTC.

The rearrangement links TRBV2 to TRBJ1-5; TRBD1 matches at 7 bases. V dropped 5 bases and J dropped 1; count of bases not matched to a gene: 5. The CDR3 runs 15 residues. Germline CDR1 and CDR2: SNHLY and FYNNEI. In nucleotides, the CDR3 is TGTGCCAGCAGTAGACAGGGCACAAGCAATCAGCCCCAGCATTTT. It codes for CASSRQGTSNQPQHF. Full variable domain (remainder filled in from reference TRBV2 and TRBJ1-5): EPEVTQTPSHQVTQMGQEVILRCVPISNHLYFYWYRQILGQKVEFLVSFYNNEISEKSEIFDDQFSVERPDGSNFTLKIRSTKLEDSAMYFCASSRQGTSNQPQHFGDGTRLSIL.

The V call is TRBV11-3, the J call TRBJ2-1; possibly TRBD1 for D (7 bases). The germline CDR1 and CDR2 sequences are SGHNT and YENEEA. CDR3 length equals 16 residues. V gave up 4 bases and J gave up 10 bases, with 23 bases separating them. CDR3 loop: CASSSPTRRGPSEQFF. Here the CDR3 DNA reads TGTGCCAGCAGCTCGCCAACCCGGAGGGGGCCGAGCGAGCAGTTCTTC. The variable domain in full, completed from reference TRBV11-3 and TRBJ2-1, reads EAGVVQSPRYKIIEKKQPVAFWCNPISGHNTLYWYLQNLGQGPELLIRYENEEAVDDSQLPKDRFSAERLKGVDSTLKIQPAELGDSAVYLCASSSPTRRGPSEQFFGPGTRLTVL.

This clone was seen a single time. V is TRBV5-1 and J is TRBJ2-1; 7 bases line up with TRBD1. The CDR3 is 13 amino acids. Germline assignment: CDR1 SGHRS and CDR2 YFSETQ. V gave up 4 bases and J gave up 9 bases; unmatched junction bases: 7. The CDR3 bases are TGCGCCAGCAGCCTAGGACAGGTCGCTGAGCAGTTCTTC. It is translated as CASSLGQVAEQFF. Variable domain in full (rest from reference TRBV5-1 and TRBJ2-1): KAGVTQTPRYLIKTRGQQVTLSCSPISGHRSVSWYQQTPGQGLQFLFEYFSETQRNKGNFPGRFSGRQFSNSRSEMNVSTLELGDSALYLCASSLGQVAEQFFGPGTRLTVL.

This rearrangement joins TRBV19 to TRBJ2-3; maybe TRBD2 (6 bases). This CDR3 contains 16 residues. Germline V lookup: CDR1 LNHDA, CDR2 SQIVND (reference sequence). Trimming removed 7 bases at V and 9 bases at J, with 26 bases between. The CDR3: CASKPGTLSTPATQYF. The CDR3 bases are TGTGCCAGTAAACCAGGGACTCTCAGTACACCCGCAACGCAGTATTTT.

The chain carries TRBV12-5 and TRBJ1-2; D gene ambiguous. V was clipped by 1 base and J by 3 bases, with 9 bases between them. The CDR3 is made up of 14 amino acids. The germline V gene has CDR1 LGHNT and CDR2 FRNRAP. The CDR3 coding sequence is TGTGCTAGTGGTTTGGATCGGAGGGACTATGGCTACACCTTC. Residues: CASGLDRRDYGYTF.

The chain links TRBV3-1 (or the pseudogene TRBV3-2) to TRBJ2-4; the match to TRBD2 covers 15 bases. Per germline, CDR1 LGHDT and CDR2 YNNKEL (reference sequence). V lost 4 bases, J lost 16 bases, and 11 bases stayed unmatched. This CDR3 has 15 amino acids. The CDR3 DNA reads TGTGCCAGCAGCCCACCTCCCGGGACTAGCGGGGGGTCCTACTTC. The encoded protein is CASSPPPGTSGGSYF.

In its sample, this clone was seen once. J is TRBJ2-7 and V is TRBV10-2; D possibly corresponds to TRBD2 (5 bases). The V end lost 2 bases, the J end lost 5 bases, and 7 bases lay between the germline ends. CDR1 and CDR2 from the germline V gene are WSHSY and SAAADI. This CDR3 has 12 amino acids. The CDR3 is CASSETGNEQYV. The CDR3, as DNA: TGCGCCAGCAGTGAGACGGGAAACGAGCAGTACGTC.

CDR3 bases: TGTGCCAGCAGCCAACAGGGGGACTATGGCTACACCTTC. This gives the protein CASSQQGDYGYTF. This chain joins TRBV6-5 and TRBJ1-2; 8 positions agree with TRBD1. Trimming removed 6 bases from V and 3 bases from J; junction bases left unmatched: 3. CDR3 length: 13 amino acids. CDR1 is MNHEY and CDR2 is SVGAGI in the germline V gene.

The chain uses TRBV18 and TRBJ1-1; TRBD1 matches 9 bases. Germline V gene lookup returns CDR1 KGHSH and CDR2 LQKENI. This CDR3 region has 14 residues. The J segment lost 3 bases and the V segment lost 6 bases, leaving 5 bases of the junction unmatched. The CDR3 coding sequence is TGTGCCAGCTCCTTGACAGGGGGTGACACTGAAGCTTTCTTT. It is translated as CASSLTGGDTEAFF.

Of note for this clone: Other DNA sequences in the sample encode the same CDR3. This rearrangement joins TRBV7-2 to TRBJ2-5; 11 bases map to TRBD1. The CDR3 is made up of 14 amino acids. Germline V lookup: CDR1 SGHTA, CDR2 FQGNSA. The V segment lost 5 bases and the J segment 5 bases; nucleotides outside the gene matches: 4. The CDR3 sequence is CASSPDRGQETQYF. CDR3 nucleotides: TGTGCCAGCAGCCCGGACAGGGGGCAGGAGACCCAGTACTTC.

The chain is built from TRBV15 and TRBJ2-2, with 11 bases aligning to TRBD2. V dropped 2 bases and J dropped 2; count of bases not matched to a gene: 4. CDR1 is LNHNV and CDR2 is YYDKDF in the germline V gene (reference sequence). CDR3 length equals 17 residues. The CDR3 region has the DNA TGTGCCACCAGCAGACTAGCGGGGGGAATCAACACCGGGGAGCTGTTTTTT. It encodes CATSRLAGGINTGELFF.

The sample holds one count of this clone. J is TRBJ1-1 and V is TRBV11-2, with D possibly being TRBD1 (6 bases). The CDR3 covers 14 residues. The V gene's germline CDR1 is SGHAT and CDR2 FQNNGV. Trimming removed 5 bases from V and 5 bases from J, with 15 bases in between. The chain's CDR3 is CASSLVVGATEAFF. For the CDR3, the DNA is TGTGCCAGCAGCCTTGTCGTGGGGGCGACTGAAGCTTTCTTT.

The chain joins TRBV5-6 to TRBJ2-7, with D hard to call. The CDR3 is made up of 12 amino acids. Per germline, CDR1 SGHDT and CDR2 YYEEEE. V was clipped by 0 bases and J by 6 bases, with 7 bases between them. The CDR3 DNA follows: TGTGCCAGCAGCTTGGGTACAGCCGAGCAGTACGTC. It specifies CASSLGTAEQYV.

CDR3 sequence (DNA): TGTGCCAGCAGGGCCGACAGGGGGCCCGGAAACACCATATATTTT. As protein: CASRADRGPGNTIYF. The gene calls are TRBV6-5 and TRBJ1-3, with TRBD1 matching 10 bases. Germline V gene sequence: CDR1 MNHEY, CDR2 SVGAGI. The CDR3 runs to 15 residues. V lost 6 bases to trimming and J lost 4 bases; unmatched junction nucleotides: 6.

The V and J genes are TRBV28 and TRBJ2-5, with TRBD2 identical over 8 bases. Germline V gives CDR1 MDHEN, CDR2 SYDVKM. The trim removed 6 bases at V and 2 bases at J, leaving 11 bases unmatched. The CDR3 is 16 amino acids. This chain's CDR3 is CASRSKRGRTQETQYF. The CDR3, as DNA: TGTGCCAGCAGATCTAAGCGGGGGAGAACACAAGAGACCCAGTACTTC.

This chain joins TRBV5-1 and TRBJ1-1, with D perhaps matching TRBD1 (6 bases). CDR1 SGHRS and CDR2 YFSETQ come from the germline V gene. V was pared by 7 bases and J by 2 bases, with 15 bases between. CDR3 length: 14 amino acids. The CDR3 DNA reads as TGCGCCAGCGGCCAGGGGTCCCTAAACACTGAAGCTTTCTTT. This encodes CASGQGSLNTEAFF.

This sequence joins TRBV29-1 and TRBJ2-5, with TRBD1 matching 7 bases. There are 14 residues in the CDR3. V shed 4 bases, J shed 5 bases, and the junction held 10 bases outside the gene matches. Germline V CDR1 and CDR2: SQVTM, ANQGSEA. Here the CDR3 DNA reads TGCAGCGTTGGACAGGGAGTAAAAACGGAGACCCAGTACTTC. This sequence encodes CSVGQGVKTETQYF.

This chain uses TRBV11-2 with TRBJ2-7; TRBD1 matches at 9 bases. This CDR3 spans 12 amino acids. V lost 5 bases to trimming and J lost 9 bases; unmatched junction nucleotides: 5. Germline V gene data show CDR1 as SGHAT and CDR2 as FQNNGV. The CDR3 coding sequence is TGTGCCAGCAGCCAGGGACAGGGAGGGCAGTACTTC. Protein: CASSQGQGGQYF.